This is a list of T cell receptor beta chains from one sample in a study of shared clonotypes between healthy human individuals. Clones were sequenced by immunoSEQ multiplex PCR, and TCRdb holds only the in-frame ones, with some missing. The sample includes roughly 2.5 million clones, roughly nine tenths of them seen just once. What was sequenced was naive CD4+ T cells sorted from blood. Every receptor here comes from a man between 18 and 29 years old in good health. Both conserved end residues are part of each CDR3. The D gene is left open where the match is weak. Clone sizes are given selectively: once, few, many, or a class where the clone is expanded.

cdr3_length,clone_size,d_call,v_call,j_call,cdr3_nt,cdr3_aa
12,few,-,TRBV18,TRBJ2-3,TGTGCCAGCTCACCAATTGCAGATACGCAGTATTTT,CASSPIADTQYF
15,once,-,TRBV15,TRBJ1-3,TGTGCCACCAGCAGAGAGGGGGCAGACGGAAACACCATATATTTT,CATSREGADGNTIYF
14,-,-,TRBV4-1,TRBJ2-5,TGCGCCAGCAGCCCCATGGTAGGGTGGGAGACCCAGTACTTC,CASSPMVGWETQYF
14,-,-,TRBV6-1,TRBJ1-2,TGTGCCAGCAGTGATAGTCCAGGGGTTGATGGCTACACCTTC,CASSDSPGVDGYTF
14,-,TRBD1,TRBV11-2,TRBJ2-7,TGTGCCAGCAGAAGGGGGCCACGAGTCTACGAGCAGTACTTC,CASRRGPRVYEQYF
12,-,-,TRBV6-5,TRBJ2-7,TGTGCCAGCAGCCACTGGGGGGACGAGCAGTACTTC,CASSHWGDEQYF
11,-,-,TRBV30,TRBJ2-3,TGTGCCTGGAGTCCGGGAGATACGCAGTATTTT,CAWSPGDTQYF
16,-,TRBD1,TRBV9,TRBJ2-3,TGTGCCAGCAGCGTAGCGACAGGGTGGGGGTCAGATACGCAGTATTTT,CASSVATGWGSDTQYF
15,-,TRBD1,TRBV18,TRBJ2-4,TGTGCCAGCTCACCGACAGGGCTAGCCAAAAACATTCAGTACTTC,CASSPTGLAKNIQYF
18,-,-,TRBV12-5,TRBJ1-3,TGTGCTAGTGGTTCCCGGAAAACTAGTCAGGGGAGTGGAAACACCATATATTTT,CASGSRKTSQGSGNTIYF
14,-,-,TRBV30,TRBJ2-7,TGTGCCTGGAGTTCAATCGGGACTGGATACGAGCAGTACTTC,CAWSSIGTGYEQYF
13,-,-,TRBV7-2,TRBJ1-2,TGTGCCAGCAGCTTGGTTAGTGGCAATGGCTACACCTTC,CASSLVSGNGYTF
16,-,-,TRBV25-1,TRBJ2-2,TGTGCCAGCAGTGGATGGGGAAAGGCGAACACCGGGGAGCTGTTTTTT,CASSGWGKANTGELFF
14,-,-,TRBV25-1,TRBJ2-2,TGTGCCAGCAGTCCAGACCGGAACACCGGGGAGCTGTTTTTT,CASSPDRNTGELFF
16,-,-,TRBV7-9,TRBJ2-3,TGTGCCAGCAGCTTAGACGCTTTAGGGTTTGCAGATACGCAGTATTTT,CASSLDALGFADTQYF
14,-,-,TRBV19,TRBJ1-3,TGTGCCAGTAGTTTGGCGAGCTCTGGAAACACCATATATTTT,CASSLASSGNTIYF
15,-,-,TRBV2,TRBJ2-7,TGTGCCAGCAGTGAACCAACAGGGACATCTTACGAGCAGTACTTC,CASSEPTGTSYEQYF
13,-,-,TRBV2,TRBJ2-5,TGTGCCAGCACCGGTCTACTAGTTGGGACCCAGTACTTC,CASTGLLVGTQYF
16,-,-,TRBV30,TRBJ2-5,TGTGCCTGGACCAAGGGACCGAGGATCCCCGTTGAGACCCAGTACTTC,CAWTKGPRIPVETQYF
13,-,-,TRBV18,TRBJ2-7,TGTGCCAGCTCACCACGTTCGGTCTACGAGCAGTACTTC,CASSPRSVYEQYF
13,-,-,TRBV29-1,TRBJ2-7,TGCAGCGTGGAGAGAGGGCCCGGCGACGAGCAGTACTTC,CSVERGPGDEQYF
16,-,-,TRBV18,TRBJ1-1,TGTGCCAGCTCACCACCGAATACGGGAGGGAACACTGAAGCTTTCTTT,CASSPPNTGGNTEAFF
17,-,-,TRBV4-1,TRBJ2-2,TGCGCCAGCAGCCAGCAGGGGTCCTTTCTCAACACCGGGGAGCTGTTTTTT,CASSQQGSFLNTGELFF
17,-,TRBD1,TRBV25-1,TRBJ1-4,TGTGCCAGCAGTCCCCTATCCGGGACAGGGGGTTATGAAAAACTGTTTTTT,CASSPLSGTGGYEKLFF
19,-,-,TRBV21-1,TRBJ1-1,TGTGCCAGCAGCAAACGGAAGAAGGGCTACAGGGCCATGAACACTGAAGCTTTCTTT,CASSKRKKGYRAMNTEAFF
18,-,TRBD2,TRBV7-9,TRBJ2-2,TGTGCCAGCAGCTTAGGCTCCGGGACTAGCGGGAGGACCGGGGAGCTGTTTTTT,CASSLGSGTSGRTGELFF
15,-,TRBD2,TRBV30,TRBJ2-1,TGTGCCTGGAGTGTAGGGGAGGGCCGGATTAATGAGCAGTTCTTC,CAWSVGEGRINEQFF
14,-,-,TRBV18,TRBJ2-7,TGTGCCAGCTCACCAAGTCAGGGGACCTACGAGCAGTACTTC,CASSPSQGTYEQYF
13,-,-,TRBV25-1,TRBJ1-5,TGTGCCCGCGGGTCGGATAGCAATCAGCCCCAGCATTTT,CARGSDSNQPQHF
14,-,-,TRBV15,TRBJ1-2,TGTGCCACCAGCAGAGATGTTACCCCGGGGGGCTACACCTTC,CATSRDVTPGGYTF
20,-,TRBD2,TRBV5-1,TRBJ2-7,TGCGCCAGCAGCTTGGCCGGACTAGCGGGAGGGCCCGCGAGCTCCTACGAGCAGTACTTC,CASSLAGLAGGPASSYEQYF
14,-,TRBD1,TRBV5-4,TRBJ1-2,TGTGCCAGCAGCTCAGGGGGAATGGTCGATGGCTACACCTTC,CASSSGGMVDGYTF
13,once,TRBD1,TRBV2,TRBJ2-1,TGTGCCAGCAGTCAAGAGACAGGGAATGAGCAGTTCTTC,CASSQETGNEQFF
14,once,-,TRBV19,TRBJ2-2,TGTGCCAGTAGTATCACGGGGTCCCCCGGGGAGCTGTTTTTT,CASSITGSPGELFF
16,-,-,TRBV7-2,TRBJ1-6,TGTGCCAGCAGCTTAGGCCTTTGGCAGGTTAATTCACCCCTCCACTTT,CASSLGLWQVNSPLHF
15,-,-,TRBV18,TRBJ2-7,TGTGCCAGCTCACCACGGGGGGAGAGCACCTACGAGCAGTACTTC,CASSPRGESTYEQYF
16,-,-,TRBV27,TRBJ1-6,TGTGCCAGCAGCGAGAGCCCCAGCTCCTATAATTCACCCCTCCACTTT,CASSESPSSYNSPLHF
15,-,TRBD1,TRBV6-5,TRBJ2-2,TGTGCCAGCAGTTTTGGACAGGCGAACACCGGGGAGCTGTTTTTT,CASSFGQANTGELFF
14,-,TRBD1,TRBV9,TRBJ2-7,TGTGCCAGCAGCGAGGGACAGCGAGCCTACGAGCAGTACTTC,CASSEGQRAYEQYF
16,-,TRBD2,TRBV5-4,TRBJ2-2,TGTGCCAGCAGCTTGGGGACTAGCGGGGCTGGGGGGGAGCTGTTTTTT,CASSLGTSGAGGELFF
19,once,-,TRBV30,TRBJ1-2,TGTGCCTCGTTCTCCCCATTCCCCCGATCACTTTATTTCGGCTATGGCTACACCTTC,CASFSPFPRSLYFGYGYTF
14,once,TRBD2,TRBV27,TRBJ2-7,TGTGCCAGCAGCCTGGCTAGCGGACCCTACGAGCAGTACTTC,CASSLASGPYEQYF
16,once,-,TRBV4-1,TRBJ2-3,TGCGCCAGCAGCCAAGGTTACGGCCCCCAAACAGATACGCAGTATTTT,CASSQGYGPQTDTQYF